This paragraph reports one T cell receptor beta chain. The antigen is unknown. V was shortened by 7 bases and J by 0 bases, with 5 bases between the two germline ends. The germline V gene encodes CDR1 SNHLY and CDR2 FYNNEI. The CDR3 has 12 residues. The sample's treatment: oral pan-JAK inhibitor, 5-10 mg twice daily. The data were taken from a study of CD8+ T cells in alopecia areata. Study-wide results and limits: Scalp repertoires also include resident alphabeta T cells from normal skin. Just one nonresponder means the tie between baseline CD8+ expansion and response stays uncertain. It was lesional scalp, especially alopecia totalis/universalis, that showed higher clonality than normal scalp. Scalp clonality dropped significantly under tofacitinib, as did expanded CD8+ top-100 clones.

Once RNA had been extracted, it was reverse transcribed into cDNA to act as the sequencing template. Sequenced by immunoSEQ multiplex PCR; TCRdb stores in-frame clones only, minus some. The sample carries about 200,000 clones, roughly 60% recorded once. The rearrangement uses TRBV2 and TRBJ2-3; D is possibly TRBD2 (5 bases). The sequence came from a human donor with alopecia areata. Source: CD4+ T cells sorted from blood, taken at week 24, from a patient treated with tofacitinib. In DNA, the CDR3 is TGTGCCAGCAAGCGGAGCACAGATACGCAGTATTTT. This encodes CASKRSTDTQYF.